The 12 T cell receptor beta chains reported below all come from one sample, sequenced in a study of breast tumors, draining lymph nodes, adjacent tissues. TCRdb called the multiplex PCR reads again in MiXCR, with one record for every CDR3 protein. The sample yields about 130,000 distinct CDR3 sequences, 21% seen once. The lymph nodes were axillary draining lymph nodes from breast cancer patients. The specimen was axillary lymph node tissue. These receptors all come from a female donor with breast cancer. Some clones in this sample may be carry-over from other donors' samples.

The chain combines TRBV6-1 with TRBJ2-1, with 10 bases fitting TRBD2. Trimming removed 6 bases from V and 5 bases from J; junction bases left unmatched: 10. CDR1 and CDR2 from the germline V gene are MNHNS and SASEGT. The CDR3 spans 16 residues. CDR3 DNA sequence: TGTGCCAGCAGGGGAAGAAGCGGGAGGGGCCACAATGAGCAGTTCTTC. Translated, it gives CASRGRSGRGHNEQFF.

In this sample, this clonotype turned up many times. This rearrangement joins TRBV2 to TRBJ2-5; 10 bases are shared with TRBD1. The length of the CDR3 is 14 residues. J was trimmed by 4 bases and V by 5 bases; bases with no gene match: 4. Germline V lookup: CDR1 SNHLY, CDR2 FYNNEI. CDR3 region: CASSRTGGIETQYF. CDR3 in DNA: TGTGCCAGCAGTCGGACAGGGGGGATAGAGACCCAGTACTTC.

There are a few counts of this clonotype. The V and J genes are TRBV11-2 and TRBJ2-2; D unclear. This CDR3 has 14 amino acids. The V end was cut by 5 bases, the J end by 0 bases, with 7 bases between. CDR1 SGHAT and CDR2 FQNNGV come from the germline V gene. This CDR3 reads CASSPQPNTGELFF. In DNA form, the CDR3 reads TGTGCCAGCAGCCCCCAACCGAACACCGGGGAGCTGTTTTTT.

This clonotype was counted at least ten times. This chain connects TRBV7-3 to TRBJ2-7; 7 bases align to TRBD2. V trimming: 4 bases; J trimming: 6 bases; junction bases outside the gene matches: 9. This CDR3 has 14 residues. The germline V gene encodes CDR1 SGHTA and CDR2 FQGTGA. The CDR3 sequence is CASSSGGLVSEQYF. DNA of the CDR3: TGTGCCAGCAGCTCGGGAGGACTAGTAAGCGAGCAGTACTTC.

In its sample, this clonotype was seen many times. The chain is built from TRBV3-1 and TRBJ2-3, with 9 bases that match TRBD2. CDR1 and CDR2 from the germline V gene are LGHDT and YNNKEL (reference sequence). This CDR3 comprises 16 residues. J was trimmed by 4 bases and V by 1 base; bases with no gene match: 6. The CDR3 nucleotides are TGTGCCAGCAGCCAAGGTAGCGGGAGAACGGCAGATACGCAGTATTTT. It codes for CASSQGSGRTADTQYF.

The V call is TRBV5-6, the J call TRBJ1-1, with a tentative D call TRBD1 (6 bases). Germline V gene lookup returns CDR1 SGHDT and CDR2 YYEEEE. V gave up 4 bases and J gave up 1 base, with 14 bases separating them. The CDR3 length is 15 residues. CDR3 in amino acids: CASSPYMGQNTEAFF. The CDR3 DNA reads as TGTGCCAGCAGCCCCTACATGGGACAGAACACTGAAGCTTTCTTT.

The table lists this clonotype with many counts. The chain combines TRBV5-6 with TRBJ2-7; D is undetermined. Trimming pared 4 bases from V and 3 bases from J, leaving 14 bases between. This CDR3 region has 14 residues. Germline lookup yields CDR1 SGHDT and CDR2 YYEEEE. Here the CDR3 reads CASSGRVELYEQYF. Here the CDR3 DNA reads TGTGCCAGCAGCGGTAGAGTAGAGCTCTACGAGCAGTACTTC.

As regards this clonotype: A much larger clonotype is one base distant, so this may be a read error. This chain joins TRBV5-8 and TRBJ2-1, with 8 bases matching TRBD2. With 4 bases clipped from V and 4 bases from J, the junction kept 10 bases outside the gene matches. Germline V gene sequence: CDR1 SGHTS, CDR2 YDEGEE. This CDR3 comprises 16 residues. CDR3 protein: CASSGEALAEYNEQFF. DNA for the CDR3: TGTGCCAGCAGCGGGGAGGCACTAGCGGAGTACAATGAGCAGTTCTTC. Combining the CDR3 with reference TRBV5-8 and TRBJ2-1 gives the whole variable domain EAGVTQSPTHLIKTRGQQATLRCSPISGHTSVYWYQQALGLGLQFLLWYDEGEERNRGNFPPRFSGRQFPNYSSELNVNALELEDSALYLCASSGEALAEYNEQFFGPGTRLTVL.

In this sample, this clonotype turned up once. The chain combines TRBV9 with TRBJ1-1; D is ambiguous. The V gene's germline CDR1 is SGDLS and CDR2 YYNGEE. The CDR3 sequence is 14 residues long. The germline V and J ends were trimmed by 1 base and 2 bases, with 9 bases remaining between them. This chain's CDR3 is CASSVSLSNTEAFF. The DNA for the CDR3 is TGTGCCAGCAGCGTAAGCCTCAGCAACACTGAAGCTTTCTTT.

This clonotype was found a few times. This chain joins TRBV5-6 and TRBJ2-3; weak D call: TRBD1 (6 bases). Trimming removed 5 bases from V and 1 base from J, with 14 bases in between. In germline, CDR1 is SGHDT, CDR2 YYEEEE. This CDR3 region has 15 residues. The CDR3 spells CASSSQGVGTDTQYF. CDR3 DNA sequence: TGTGCCAGCAGTTCACAGGGCGTCGGCACAGATACGCAGTATTTT.

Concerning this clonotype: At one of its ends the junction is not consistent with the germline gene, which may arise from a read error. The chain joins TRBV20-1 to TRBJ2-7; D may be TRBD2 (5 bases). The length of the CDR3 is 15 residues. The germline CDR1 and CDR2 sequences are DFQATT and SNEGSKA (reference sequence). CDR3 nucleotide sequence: TGCGGTGCTAGAGATAAATGGCTAGCCGCCAACGAGCAGTACTTC. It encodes CGARDKWLAANEQYF.

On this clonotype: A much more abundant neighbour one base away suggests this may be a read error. CDR3 sequence reads: CTSSYSGGNSNQPQHF. The CDR3 nucleotides are TGTACCAGCAGTTACTCAGGAGGGAATAGCAATCAGCCCCAGCATTTT. The chain couples TRBV6-5 to TRBJ1-5; D uncertain. The V gene's germline CDR1 is MNHEY and CDR2 SVGAGI. This CDR3 has 16 amino acids.